This entry features one T cell receptor (beta chain) sequence. This clonotype came up a few times. Its antigen is still unknown. No clone much larger than this one lies a single base away; base qualities are absent. The sequencing machine was an Illumina HiSeq 1500. TCRdb reran the public reads through fastp at Q25 and MiXCR, keeping productive beta chains. One record per CDR3 amino acid sequence lists the most common genes and DNA. The table for this sample lists around 540,000 distinct CDR3 sequences; 33% of them were counted only once. Clones ranked in the top ten supply under 20% of the sample. This sample stems from a study of T cell repertoires in cytomegalovirus infection (dated by TCRdb to between 2017 and 2020). In terms of the full investigation: Recently identified HLA-C-restricted CMV epitopes, whose presentation resists viral immunomodulation, were targeted by peptide stimulations together with well-studied HLA-B-restricted epitopes. Donor HLA type was relevant to the analysis, as public TCR beta signatures indicated carriage of CMV infection together with the matching HLA type.

Results and caveats for the whole study, not just this receptor: In both this cohort and an independent cohort of several hundred donors, the cumulative frequency of public TCR beta family members distinguished carriers of CMV infection plus the relevant HLA type. In the ex vivo response, HLA-C-restricted CMV-specific TCR beta clonotypes were dominant, and in two of eight donors the single most frequent clonotype came from this HLA-C-restricted group.

This specimen's treatment or condition label, interpreted: in vitro stimulation with specific CMV peptide epitopes to enrich CMV-specific T cells. Sequences ENHRY (CDR1) and SYGVKD (CDR2) are obtained from the germline V gene. From cysteine to valine, the CDR3 is 13 amino acids long. CDR3 DNA only is kept here, 39 bases in frame from base 1. Here V drops 10 bases and J drops 0 bases, and the junction holds 6 bases not matched to any gene. This TCR came from a human donor in good health (CMV status not recorded). Some clones in this sample may be carry-over from other donors' samples. Here the chain combines TRBV10-3 and TRBJ2-7, and 7 bases in between align with TRBD1. The sequenced sample was cultured PBMCs, obtained from culture after CMV antigen stimulation. The DNA is as follows: TGTGCCAGAGAGACAGGGAGCTCCTACGAGCAGTACGTC. It encodes CARETGSSYEQYV.